These 19 T cell receptor beta chains originate from one sample sequenced in a study of T cell responses to AZD1222 COVID-19 vaccine. Clones were sequenced by immunoSEQ multiplex PCR, and TCRdb holds only the in-frame ones, with some missing. This table has more than 70,000 clones, approximately 85% appearing once. Here the sequenced sample was peripheral blood, taken on day 0 of AZD1222 vaccination. The receptor source for this set is an adult in good health.

CDR3 coding DNA: TGTGCCAGCAGTGATTACCGCGCTGAAGCTTTCTTT. As protein: CASSDYRAEAFF. J is TRBJ1-1 and V is TRBV6-1; no clear D gene. V was pared by 3 bases and J by 6 bases, with 8 bases between. Germline loops: CDR1 MNHNS, CDR2 SASEGT. The CDR3 covers 12 residues.

This chain links TRBV11-2 with TRBJ2-7; D is ambiguous. This CDR3 is 12 amino acids long. The V end was cut by 7 bases, the J end by 6 bases, with 13 bases between. Germline CDR1 reads SGHAT; CDR2 reads FQNNGV. Here the CDR3 DNA reads TGTGCCAGCAACCACGATCCGGGCGAGCAGTACTTC. This translates into CASNHDPGEQYF.

This clone was found a few times. CDR3 residues: CASSPGLGAYYGYTF. CDR3 nucleotide sequence: TGTGCCAGCAGCCCAGGCCTGGGGGCGTACTATGGCTACACCTTC. The J gene is TRBJ1-2, the V gene TRBV6-5, with D tentatively TRBD1 (6 bases). V lost 6 bases, J lost 3 bases, and 17 bases lay in between. Germline V gene lookup returns CDR1 MNHEY and CDR2 SVGAGI. The length of the CDR3 is 15 residues.

The chain is built from TRBV7-8 and TRBJ1-2, with 8 bases identical to TRBD1. The CDR3 extends over 14 amino acids. V lost 5 bases and J lost 7; bases outside the gene matches: 9. The germline V gene has CDR1 SGHVS and CDR2 FQNEAQ. CDR3 residues: CASSPGQGWGGYTF. The CDR3 nucleotides read TGTGCCAGCAGCCCAGGACAGGGTTGGGGTGGCTACACCTTC.

V and J are TRBV29-1 and TRBJ1-1; TRBD1 matches 8 bases. The ends lost 7 bases at V and 11 bases at J; junction bases unmatched: 12. The length of the CDR3 is 12 residues. Germline loops: CDR1 SQVTM, CDR2 ANQGSEA. In nucleotides, the CDR3 is TGCAGCGGTAGTGCAGGGGGCGTACGGGCTTTCTTT. This codes for CSGSAGGVRAFF.

The chain recombines TRBV5-1 with TRBJ1-4, with D maybe TRBD1 (5 bases). Germline CDR1 reads SGHRS; CDR2 reads YFSETQ. Trimming shortened V by 0 bases and J by 5 bases, and 14 bases separated the two germline ends. This CDR3 contains 16 residues. As DNA, the CDR3 is TGCGCCAGCAGCTTGGCCGGGAGGGGCTCGAATGAAAAACTGTTTTTT. It translates to CASSLAGRGSNEKLFF.

This chain links TRBV19 with TRBJ1-1; D might be TRBD1 (5 bases). Trimming stripped 6 bases from V and 1 base from J, with 9 bases between. The V gene's germline CDR1 is LNHDA and CDR2 SQIVND (reference sequence). The CDR3 has 13 residues. The CDR3 nucleotides read TGTGCCAGTAGAGGGACCCAGAACACTGAAGCTTTCTTT. Encoded protein: CASRGTQNTEAFF.

The chain combines TRBV5-1 with TRBJ2-5, with D possibly matching TRBD2 (5 bases). V was pared by 3 bases and J by 1 base, with 10 bases between. Per the germline V gene, CDR1 is SGHRS and CDR2 is YFSETQ. The CDR3 extends over 14 amino acids. The CDR3 sequence is CASSSGGGQETQYF. The CDR3 coding sequence is TGCGCCAGCAGCTCTGGCGGAGGCCAAGAGACCCAGTACTTC.

The chain joins TRBV7-9 to TRBJ2-1; 12 positions match TRBD2. Per the germline V gene, CDR1 is SEHNR and CDR2 is FQNEAQ (reference sequence). This CDR3 is built from 15 residues. Trimming removed 7 bases from V and 4 bases from J; junction bases left unmatched: 5. The CDR3 here is CASTPTSGGYNEQFF. The DNA of the CDR3 is TGTGCCAGCACCCCGACTAGCGGGGGTTACAATGAGCAGTTCTTC.

This clone was seen once. V is TRBV7-2 and J is TRBJ1-6, with D hard to call. The CDR3 is made up of 14 amino acids. Germline CDR1 SGHTA, CDR2 FQGNSA. Trimming stripped 1 base from V and 12 bases from J, with 13 bases between. The CDR3 nucleotides are TGTGCCAGCAGCTTAGGCCAGGTGGGCGTACCCCTCCACTTT. Translation gives CASSLGQVGVPLHF.

This sequence joins TRBV18 and TRBJ1-4; no clear D. The CDR3 extends over 16 amino acids. The germline V gene has CDR1 KGHSH and CDR2 LQKENI. Trimming pared 1 base from V and 6 bases from J, leaving 15 bases between. The CDR3 nucleotides are TGTGCCAGCTCACCACGAGTTCCCTGGCGCGATGAAAAACTGTTTTTT. Encoded protein: CASSPRVPWRDEKLFF. Full variable domain (remainder filled in from reference TRBV18 and TRBJ1-4): NAGVMQNPRHLVRRRGQEARLRCSPMKGHSHVYWYRQLPEEGLKFMVYLQKENIIDESGMPKERFSAEFPKEGPSILRIQQVVRGDSAAYFCASSPRVPWRDEKLFFGSGTQLSVL.

The V gene is TRBV4-3, the J gene TRBJ2-3; D remains unclear. This CDR3 is 14 amino acids long. Germline CDR1 reads LGHNA; CDR2 reads YSLEER. V lost 0 bases to trimming and J lost 1 base, with 5 bases between them. DNA for the CDR3: TGCGCCAGCAGCCAAGACAGGCGCACAGATACGCAGTATTTT. Translating it yields CASSQDRRTDTQYF.

This clone was observed at least ten times. The rearrangement links TRBV6-6 to TRBJ1-1, with 9 bases fitting TRBD1. V gave up 4 bases and J gave up 11 bases; unmatched junction bases: 8. The V gene's germline CDR1 is MNHNY and CDR2 SVGAGI (reference sequence). The CDR3 consists of 13 residues. CDR3 residues: CASSSSGTGRAFF. CDR3 sequence (DNA): TGTGCCAGCAGTTCCTCCGGGACAGGGCGGGCTTTCTTT.

This chain joins TRBV6-5 and TRBJ1-2; the D gene is possibly TRBD1 (6 bases). Germline V gives CDR1 MNHEY, CDR2 SVGAGI. This CDR3 is 15 amino acids long. Trimming cost V 3 bases and J 4 bases, with 15 bases left between them. Written as DNA, the CDR3 is TGTGCCAGCAGTTATCAGTACGGGGGCTTCTATGGCTACACCTTC. Translating gives CASSYQYGGFYGYTF.

The rearrangement links TRBV6-5 to TRBJ1-6; no definite D call. The germline V gene has CDR1 MNHEY and CDR2 SVGAGI. The CDR3 contains 14 residues. The V end was cut by 7 bases, the J end by 8 bases, with 15 bases between. DNA for the CDR3: TGTGCCAGCAAAAGGGTTTCGGTAGATTCACCCCTCCACTTT. Translating gives CASKRVSVDSPLHF.

The V call is TRBV18, the J call TRBJ1-1, with TRBD1 matching over 7 bases. This CDR3 contains 16 residues. Germline lookup yields CDR1 KGHSH and CDR2 LQKENI. The V and J ends lost 7 bases and 2 bases, in that order; junction bases with no gene match: 13. The CDR3 bases are TGTGCCAGCTTGCCTTCGGCTGGGACAGCAAACACTGAAGCTTTCTTT. Its translation is CASLPSAGTANTEAFF.

The genes are TRBV19 and TRBJ2-1; TRBD2 agrees at 9 bases. This CDR3 is built from 15 residues. Losses at the gene ends were 8 bases for V and 2 bases for J; bases not matched to a gene: 7. Germline V gene sequence: CDR1 LNHDA, CDR2 SQIVND (reference sequence). This chain's CDR3 is CASQLGLAAYNEQFF. The CDR3 DNA reads as TGTGCCAGTCAGTTGGGACTAGCTGCCTACAATGAGCAGTTCTTC. The full variable domain, in which reference TRBV19 and TRBJ2-1 provide the parts outside the CDR3, is DGGITQSPKYLFRKEGQNVTLSCEQNLNHDAMYWYRQDPGQGLRLIYYSQIVNDFQKGDIAEGYSVSREKKESFPLTVTSAQKNPTAFYLCASQLGLAAYNEQFFGPGTRLTVL.

V gene TRBV5-1 combines with J gene TRBJ2-3; TRBD2 matches 8 bases. J gave up 5 bases and V 1 base, and 6 bases lay outside the gene matches. Per germline, CDR1 SGHRS and CDR2 YFSETQ. This CDR3 region has 15 residues. The DNA of the CDR3 is TGCGCCAGCAGCTTGACCCGGGGGGGAGGAGATACGCAGTATTTT. Amino acids: CASSLTRGGGDTQYF.

This sequence joins TRBV5-1 and TRBJ2-3; D unresolved. Trimming took 4 bases from V and 0 from J, leaving 12 bases between them. The CDR3 extends over 15 amino acids. Germline V CDR1 and CDR2: SGHRS, YFSETQ. The CDR3 sequence is CASSVLARSTDTQYF. The CDR3 coding sequence is TGCGCCAGCAGCGTCTTGGCCCGCAGCACAGATACGCAGTATTTT.